The entry that follows covers one TCR beta chain sequence. The data were taken from a study of blood T cells in healthy people across ages. With a J-beta primer mix and a sample-barcoded 5' primer, a second PCR ran about 7 to 11 cycles. TCRdb passed the 5' RACE reads through MiXCR, listing each CDR3 protein once. Among roughly 1,700,000 distinct CDR3 sequences listed, 28% were seen once. V shed 5 bases and J shed 2 bases, with 15 bases lying between them. CDR3 length equals 15 residues. Germline CDR1 SEHNR, CDR2 FQNEAQ (reference sequence). The sequencing input was blood. The TCR comes from a woman aged 30 to 39 in good health. V is TRBV7-9 and J is TRBJ1-2, with D tentatively TRBD1 (6 bases). The CDR3 coding sequence is TGTGCCAGCAGCGACCAGGGGCGAGGGAACTATGGCTACACCTTC. This gives the protein CASSDQGRGNYGYTF.